This T cell receptor (beta chain) was captured by sequencing in a study of blood T cell repertoires in COVID-19. On the study more broadly: Whether acute or convalescent, the COVID-19 samples came from the United States, Italy and Spain. Nucleic acid was either cDNA or gDNA, and it came from T cells, B-cell-depleted T cells, or PBMCs.

In the source study's methods: Reference gene primers were amplified, and this amplification served to estimate nucleated cell counts. Sequencing was performed with immunoSEQ multiplex PCR; in TCRdb, only in-frame clones are kept and a portion is missing. V, J and clone size are taken as reported in that table, and D and trimming were inferred from the DNA itself. Among under 250,000 clones listed, about 89% were seen once. The V segment lost 0 bases and the J segment 5 bases; nucleotides outside the gene matches: 3. CDR1 and CDR2 (germline): MGHRA, YSYEKL. The CDR3 runs to 15 residues. The source is a man aged 55 to 70 who had recovered from COVID-19. The chain is built from TRBV4-1 and TRBJ2-5; 10 bases line up with TRBD2. Input material: peripheral blood. The CDR3 DNA is TGCGCCAGCAGCCAAGAACTAGCGGGACGGGAGACCCAGTACTTC. It yields the protein CASSQELAGRETQYF.